The clone carrying this T cell receptor (beta chain) occurred a few times. Its matching antigen is unknown. Its ends do not fully match the called genes, so a read error is possible. The CDR3 spans 13 residues. Germline CDR1 reads KGHSH; CDR2 reads LQKENI. Primers included in the PCR were 60 Vbeta and 13 Jbeta primers. Using immunoSEQ multiplex PCR, the repertoire was profiled, and TCRdb retains in-frame clones only, with some absent. The sample shows 100,000 or so clones, about four fifths of them seen only once. The data were obtained in a study of cytomegalovirus exposure and HLA in healthy donors. Study in general: Caucasian-associated ancestry cluster membership applied to under 85% of around 400 genotyped donors.

Study-level results: Judged likely to be a sequencing artifact was a cluster of highly shared sequence variants. It was assumed in the presence/absence analyses that sequencing depth was roughly uniform across donors. DRB1 showed the most TCR associations and HLA-C the fewest in a later analysis, as rates varied by HLA locus.

The TCR was taken from a man between 25 and 39 years old in good health and CMV-seronegative. This chain links TRBV18 with TRBJ2-7; D is possibly TRBD1 (6 bases). Material: PBMCs. The CDR3: CASSPQDSYGQYF. CDR3 bases: TGTGCCAGCTCACCCCAGGACAGCTACGGGCAGTACTTC. The full variable domain, in which reference TRBV18 and TRBJ2-7 provide the parts outside the CDR3, is NAGVMQNPRHLVRRRGQEARLRCSPMKGHSHVYWYRQLPEEGLKFMVYLQKENIIDESGMPKERFSAEFPKEGPSILRIQQVVRGDSAAYFCASSPQDSYGQYFGPGTRLTVT.